The clone carrying this T cell receptor beta chain has more than one count but fewer than ten. These data originate in a study of patients and donors after allogeneic stem cell transplantation. MiXCR was run by TCRdb on the RT-PCR reads, yielding one entry per CDR3 protein. The sample has about 150,000 distinct CDR3 sequences, approximately 35% seen once. The TCR originated in a human donor who was either an allogeneic HSCT recipient or a stem cell or donor lymphocyte infusion donor (not recorded which). It is not recorded whose cells these are; they may come from a transplant donor. The sequencing input was blood, either unsorted or a sorted T cell fraction (not recorded which).

CDR3: CASSVSGQGNTEAFF. CDR3 nucleotide sequence: TGTGCCAGCAGCGTCTCGGGGCAGGGGAACACTGAAGCTTTCTTT. The chain employs TRBV9 and TRBJ1-1; tentatively, D is TRBD1 (5 bases). Trimming took off 2 bases at V and 1 base at J, with 12 bases between the two ends. This CDR3 is 15 amino acids long. Germline CDR1 SGDLS, CDR2 YYNGEE.